Listed below are T cell receptor beta chains from one sample, sequenced in a study of blood T cells in healthy people across ages. TCRdb used MiXCR to reprocess the 5' RACE reads, holding one entry per CDR3 protein. This sample carries some 1,500,000 distinct CDR3 sequences, around 40% of them seen once, and the ten largest clones take around 4%. Specimen: blood. These receptors originate from a woman in her late teens or twenties in good health. The conserved cysteine and the conserved F or W are not part of the CDR3 here.

CDR3aa: ASSFGLATGELF
j_gene: TRBJ2-2
v_gene: TRBV7-3

CDR3aa: ASSVRGPRYEQY
j_gene: -
v_gene: TRBV7-2

CDR3aa: ASSFFLGGEEKLF
j_gene: TRBJ1-4
v_gene: TRBV7-2

CDR3aa: ASSLRGTGVVETQY
j_gene: TRBJ2-5
v_gene: TRBV28

CDR3aa: ASTKGETQF
j_gene: TRBJ2-1
v_gene: TRBV6-2/TRBV6-3

CDR3aa: ASSISTGVNTEAF
j_gene: TRBJ1-1
v_gene: TRBV3-1

CDR3aa: SALLIRGTNTEAF
j_gene: TRBJ1-1
v_gene: TRBV20-1

CDR3aa: ASSLDWSKETQY
j_gene: TRBJ2-5
v_gene: TRBV7-2

CDR3aa: ASSSPTRSTNNEQF
j_gene: TRBJ2-1
v_gene: TRBV28

CDR3aa: SARAGGARSYEQY
j_gene: TRBJ2-7
v_gene: TRBV20-1

CDR3aa: ATLPVTTANYGYT
j_gene: TRBJ1-2
v_gene: TRBV28

CDR3aa: ASSLAFWGQSGYT
j_gene: TRBJ1-2
v_gene: TRBV7-2

CDR3aa: ASSLWTRGDTQY
j_gene: TRBJ2-3
v_gene: TRBV7-3

CDR3aa: ASSQVGHSEGYEQY
j_gene: TRBJ2-7
v_gene: TRBV4-1

CDR3aa: ASSFVPDNEQF
j_gene: TRBJ2-1
v_gene: TRBV5-1

CDR3aa: ASSTGPVDEQF
j_gene: TRBJ2-1
v_gene: TRBV7-8

CDR3aa: ASSRQTLRGSNTDTQY
j_gene: TRBJ2-3
v_gene: TRBV4-3